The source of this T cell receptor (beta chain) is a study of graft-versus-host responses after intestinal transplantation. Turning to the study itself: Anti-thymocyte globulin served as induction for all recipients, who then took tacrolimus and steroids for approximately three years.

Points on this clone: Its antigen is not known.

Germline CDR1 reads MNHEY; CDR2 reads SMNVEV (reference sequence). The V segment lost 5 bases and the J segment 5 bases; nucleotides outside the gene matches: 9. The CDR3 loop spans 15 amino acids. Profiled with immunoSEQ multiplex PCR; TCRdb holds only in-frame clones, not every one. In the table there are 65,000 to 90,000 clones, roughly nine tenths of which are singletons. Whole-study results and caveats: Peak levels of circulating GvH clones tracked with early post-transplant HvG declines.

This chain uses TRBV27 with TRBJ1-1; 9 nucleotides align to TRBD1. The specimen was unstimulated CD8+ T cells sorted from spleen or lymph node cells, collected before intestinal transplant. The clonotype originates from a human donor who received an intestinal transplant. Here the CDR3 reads CASSPTGGATTEAFF. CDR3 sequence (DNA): TGTGCCAGCAGTCCTACAGGGGGCGCGACTACTGAAGCTTTCTTT.